A single sample gave rise to the 18 T cell receptor beta chains below, sequenced in a study of T cells in localized non-small cell lung cancer. Libraries were prepared by immunoSEQ multiplex PCR; TCRdb keeps only in-frame clonotypes and omits some of them. The repertoire holds tens of thousands of clones, with 85% to 90% as singletons. The specimen was peripheral blood, collected before any cancer treatment. The source of these receptors is a woman between 35 and 75 years old with stage I squamous cell lung carcinoma.

The chain is built from TRBV5-4 and TRBJ1-1; the D gene is possibly TRBD1 (6 bases). The germline V and J ends were trimmed by 1 base and 4 bases, with 11 bases remaining between them. The CDR3 is made up of 14 amino acids. CDR1 is SGHNT and CDR2 is YYREEE in the germline V gene (reference sequence). CDR3 in DNA: TGTGCCAGCAGCTTGAGGGCCAGGGGCACTGAAGCTTTCTTT. Protein: CASSLRARGTEAFF.

The V gene is TRBV9, the J gene TRBJ1-1, with TRBD1 identical over 7 bases. The germline gives CDR1 SGDLS, CDR2 YYNGEE. The CDR3 runs to 14 residues. V shed 4 bases and J 3 bases; nucleotides not matched to a gene: 6. The DNA of the CDR3 is TGTGCCAGCAGCACCCGACAGGGCCACACTGAAGCTTTCTTT. Translated, it gives CASSTRQGHTEAFF.

The V and J genes are TRBV5-1 and TRBJ2-2, with 8 nucleotides matching TRBD1. Trimming cost V 4 bases and J 1 base; bases outside gene matches: 0. Germline lookup yields CDR1 SGHRS and CDR2 YFSETQ. This CDR3 is 14 amino acids long. The CDR3: CASSTGGNTGELFF. DNA of the CDR3: TGCGCCAGCAGCACAGGGGGGAACACCGGGGAGCTGTTTTTT. The full variable domain, completed using reference TRBV5-1 and TRBJ2-2, is KAGVTQTPRYLIKTRGQQVTLSCSPISGHRSVSWYQQTPGQGLQFLFEYFSETQRNKGNFPGRFSGRQFSNSRSEMNVSTLELGDSALYLCASSTGGNTGELFFGEGSRLTVL.

This chain connects TRBV29-1 to TRBJ2-1; 9 bases map to TRBD1. Germline lookup yields CDR1 SQVTM and CDR2 ANQGSEA. Trimming cost V 5 bases and J 2 bases; bases outside gene matches: 7. The CDR3 consists of 15 residues. The CDR3 DNA sequence: TGCAGCGTTATTGTAAGGGACAGGGCCTACAATGAGCAGTTCTTC. Its translation is CSVIVRDRAYNEQFF.

In nucleotides, the CDR3 is TGTGCCAGCAGCTTGTGGGGCGGGACAGATACGCAGTATTTT. The encoded protein is CASSLWGGTDTQYF. The chain couples TRBV5-6 to TRBJ2-3, with D tentatively TRBD1 or TRBD2 (5 bases each). V was cut by 1 base and J by 3 bases, with 9 bases left in between. Germline assignment: CDR1 SGHDT and CDR2 YYEEEE. The CDR3 consists of 14 residues.

The rearrangement links TRBV27 to TRBJ1-6, with a weak D call TRBD1 (6 bases). CDR1 is MNHEY, CDR2 SMNVEV, per germline (reference sequence). V was clipped by 2 bases and J by 7 bases, with 18 bases between them. The CDR3 consists of 17 residues. CDR3 loop: CASSLIGRGARNSPLHF. CDR3 in DNA: TGTGCCAGCAGTTTAATAGGCAGGGGTGCGAGGAATTCACCCCTCCACTTT.

This clone was seen just once. This chain joins TRBV5-4 and TRBJ2-1, with D hard to call. Between the trimmed V and J ends, which lost 4 bases and 5 bases, there was a span of 16 bases. The CDR3 has 15 amino acids. Germline CDR1 and CDR2: SGHNT and YYREEE (reference sequence). The CDR3 protein is CASSPGWQSDNEQFF. The DNA of the CDR3 is TGTGCCAGCAGCCCCGGGTGGCAGTCAGACAATGAGCAGTTCTTC.

The V call is TRBV6-1, the J call TRBJ2-7; D call uncertain. Deletions cut 4 bases from V and 0 bases from J, with 10 bases between. CDR1 MNHNS and CDR2 SASEGT come from the germline V gene. The CDR3 has 14 residues. CDR3 sequence: CASSVGRNSYEQYF. The CDR3 DNA reads as TGTGCCAGCAGTGTGGGCAGAAACTCCTACGAGCAGTACTTC.

The chain links TRBV5-4 to TRBJ1-2; TRBD1 aligns across 9 bases. The CDR3 loop spans 14 amino acids. Trimming took 3 bases from V and 8 from J; bases not matched to a gene: 8. Germline values: CDR1 SGHNT, CDR2 YYREEE (reference sequence). The CDR3 DNA reads as TGTGCCAGCAGCTCCCCGGGACAGGGCGGCGGCTACACCTTC. This sequence encodes CASSSPGQGGGYTF.

This clone showed up just a few times. The chain couples TRBV11-2 to TRBJ2-1; D ambiguous. CDR1 and CDR2 (germline): SGHAT, FQNNGV. Trimming pared 0 bases from V and 3 bases from J, leaving 6 bases between. The CDR3 contains 14 residues. CDR3 nucleotides: TGTGCCAGCAGCTTAGACCAGTTCTACAATGAGCAGTTCTTC. Residues: CASSLDQFYNEQFF. The full variable domain, its missing parts supplied by reference TRBV11-2 and TRBJ2-1, is EAGVAQSPRYKIIEKRQSVAFWCNPISGHATLYWYQQILGQGPKLLIQFQNNGVVDDSQLPKDRFSAERLKGVDSTLKIQPAKLEDSAVYLCASSLDQFYNEQFFGPGTRLTVL.

This clone was observed once. V and J are TRBV29-1 and TRBJ2-1; TRBD2 is a possible D gene (6 bases). Germline CDR1 reads SQVTM; CDR2 reads ANQGSEA. V dropped 7 bases and J dropped 5 bases, with 15 bases sitting between them. The CDR3 has 13 residues. CDR3 coding DNA: TGCAGCGCCAGGCGGGGTTTTAACAATGAGCAGTTCTTC. Translation gives CSARRGFNNEQFF.

This clone was counted a single time. The J gene is TRBJ1-4, the V gene TRBV19; 10 positions match TRBD1. CDR1 and CDR2 (germline): LNHDA, SQIVND (reference sequence). This CDR3 spans 15 amino acids. V dropped 7 bases and J dropped 3; count of bases not matched to a gene: 5. The CDR3 region is CASTPGTGANEKLFF. For the CDR3, the DNA is TGTGCCAGTACCCCAGGGACAGGGGCTAATGAAAAACTGTTTTTT.

This chain joins TRBV2 and TRBJ2-1, with a possible D match to TRBD1 (6 bases). The CDR3 is 11 residues long. The germline CDR1 and CDR2 sequences are SNHLY and FYNNEI. The V end was cut by 2 bases, the J end by 10 bases, with 6 bases between. The CDR3 DNA sequence: TGTGCCAGCAGTGAACAGGGGGAGCAGTTCTTC. Translating gives CASSEQGEQFF.

V gene TRBV4-1 combines with J gene TRBJ2-1, with TRBD1 matching over 7 bases. From germline, CDR1 is MGHRA and CDR2 YSYEKL. V dropped 5 bases and J dropped 5; count of bases not matched to a gene: 9. The CDR3 is 15 amino acids. The CDR3 sequence is CASSSRQGTHNEQFF. In nucleotides, the CDR3 is TGCGCCAGCAGCTCCCGACAGGGAACTCACAATGAGCAGTTCTTC.

The chain uses TRBV7-9 and TRBJ2-5; a possible D gene is TRBD1 (5 bases). Germline V gene sequence: CDR1 SEHNR, CDR2 FQNEAQ (reference sequence). The CDR3 runs 14 residues. Deletions cut 2 bases from V and 3 bases from J, with 10 bases between. The CDR3 loop is CASSLIDRKETQYF. The CDR3 nucleotides read TGTGCCAGCAGCTTAATCGACAGAAAAGAGACCCAGTACTTC.

The chain uses TRBV4-2 and TRBJ2-5, with TRBD1 matching 8 bases. The trim removed 4 bases at V and 5 bases at J, leaving 6 bases unmatched. The CDR3 length is 14 residues. Per germline, CDR1 LGHNA and CDR2 YNFKEQ. CDR3 DNA: TGTGCCAGCAGCCCGGGGACAGGACAGGAGACCCAGTACTTC. Translation: CASSPGTGQETQYF.

The J gene is TRBJ2-7, the V gene TRBV10-3, with D possibly TRBD1 on 6 matching bases. This CDR3 is 12 amino acids long. Per the germline V gene, CDR1 is ENHRY and CDR2 is SYGVKD. V was clipped by 9 bases and J by 0 bases, with 9 bases between them. CDR3 bases: TGTGCCATTTCAGGGGACTCCTACGAGCAGTACTTC. Protein sequence: CAISGDSYEQYF.

This clone was picked up one time. V usage is TRBV9 and J usage is TRBJ2-7; 7 bases align to TRBD1. After removal of 4 bases from V and 3 bases from J, the junction contained 10 bases not matched to a gene. The germline V gene encodes CDR1 SGDLS and CDR2 YYNGEE. The CDR3 has 15 amino acids. The CDR3 is CASSPRPTGRYEQYF. CDR3 bases: TGTGCCAGCAGCCCCCGGCCGACAGGGCGCTACGAGCAGTACTTC.